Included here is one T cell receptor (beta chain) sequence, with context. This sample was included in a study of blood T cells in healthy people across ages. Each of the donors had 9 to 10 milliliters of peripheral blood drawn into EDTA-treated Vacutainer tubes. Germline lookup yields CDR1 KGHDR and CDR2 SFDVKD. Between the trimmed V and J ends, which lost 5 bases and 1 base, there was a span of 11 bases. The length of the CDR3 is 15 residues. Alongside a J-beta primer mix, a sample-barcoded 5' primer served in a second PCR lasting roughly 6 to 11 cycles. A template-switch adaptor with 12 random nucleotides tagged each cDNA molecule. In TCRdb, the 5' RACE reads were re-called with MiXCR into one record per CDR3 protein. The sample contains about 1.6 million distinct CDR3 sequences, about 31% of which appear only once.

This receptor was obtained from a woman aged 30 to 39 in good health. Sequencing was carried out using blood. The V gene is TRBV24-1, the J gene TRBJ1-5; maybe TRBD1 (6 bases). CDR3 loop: CATSATDRSNQPQHF. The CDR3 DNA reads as TGTGCCACCAGTGCAACCGACAGGAGCAATCAGCCCCAGCATTTT.